This T cell receptor beta chain originates from a study of T cell responses to AZD1222 COVID-19 vaccine. Comment on this clone: What it binds is not known.

The CDR3 extends over 16 amino acids. CDR1 and CDR2 (germline): SGHDT, YYEEEE. The V gene end was trimmed by 9 bases and the J gene end by 2 bases; junction bases not matched to a gene: 12. Produced via immunoSEQ multiplex PCR; TCRdb's table is partial and in-frame only. The table lists tens of thousands of clones, 70% to 90% of them singletons. Study-level points and caveats: The sample set comprised mostly white British donors with more females, and clonal diversity was possibly underestimated.

This receptor was obtained from an adult who received the AZD1222 COVID-19 vaccine. J is TRBJ2-2 and V is TRBV5-6; 8 nucleotides match TRBD1. The sequenced sample was peripheral blood, obtained 28 days after the second AZD1222 dose. This CDR3 is CAKQLGTGENTGELFF. CDR3 coding DNA: TGTGCCAAGCAGCTTGGGACAGGCGAAAACACCGGGGAGCTGTTTTTT.